Sequencing of this T cell receptor (beta chain) was carried out in a study of spatial heterogeneity in lung cancer. The time point: sample taken at primary tumor resection. Material for sequencing was whole RNA from tumor, nontumor lung or frozen PBMC, left unsorted. TCRdb re-analysed the 5' RACE reads in MiXCR, keeping a single row per CDR3 protein. The table lists 26,000 or so distinct CDR3 sequences, about 13% of them singletons. This clonotype has ten or more counts. There are 15 residues in the CDR3. V lost 2 bases and J lost 4; bases outside the gene matches: 6. The V gene's germline CDR1 is LGHDT and CDR2 YNNKEL (reference sequence).

The TCR was taken from a female donor with early-stage non-small cell lung cancer. This specimen was PBMCs, taken at surgery. This chain connects TRBV3-1 to TRBJ2-5; 8 bases are a match to TRBD2. The CDR3 protein is CASSQTAGALETQYF. The DNA of the CDR3 is TGTGCCAGCAGCCAAACAGCGGGAGCCCTAGAGACCCAGTACTTC.